The 31 T cell receptor beta chains reported below all come from one sample, sequenced in a study of molecular identifiers for immune sequencing clone quantification. TCRdb re-called the PCR reads through MiXCR, storing one row per CDR3 protein. Among 300,000 to 350,000 distinct CDR3 sequences listed, over 20% were seen once. Sequencing was carried out using naive CD8+ T cells from blood, with Jurkat cell RNA spiked in. Subset indicated: FACS-sorted CD8+CD4-CCR7+CD45RA+ naive T cells. These receptors originate from a human donor in good health. Some libraries in this study had Jurkat cell RNA spiked in.

The chain employs TRBV6-1 and TRBJ1-1; tentatively, D is TRBD1 (6 bases). Looked up from germline, CDR1 is MNHNS and CDR2 is SASEGT. This CDR3 spans 11 amino acids. The CDR3 spells CVGGEYTEAFF. The DNA of the CDR3 is TGTGTCGGGGGCGAGTACACTGAAGCTTTCTTT.

This clonotype was counted at least ten times. The rearrangement joins TRBV23-1 to TRBJ1-5; D gene ambiguous. TRBV23-1 is noted as an ORF with a role that remains uncertain. The CDR3 loop spans 13 amino acids. Trimming removed 3 bases from V and 8 bases from J, with 11 bases in between. CDR3 nucleotide sequence: TGCGCCAGCAGTCACTCGCCGGACGAGCCCCAGCATTTT. Its protein is CASSHSPDEPQHF.

Turning to this clonotype: A much larger clone is a single base away; this may be a read error. The chain recombines TRBV29-1 with TRBJ1-1; the D is unclear. CDR1 and CDR2 (germline): SQVTM, ANQGSEA. The CDR3 contains 12 residues. CDR3 sequence: CSVFDVNTEACF. Written as DNA, the CDR3 is TGCAGCGTTTTCGACGTGAACACTGAAGCTTGCTTT.

This clonotype was found many times. The chain links TRBV28 to TRBJ1-5; D possibly corresponds to TRBD1 (5 bases). The V gene's germline CDR1 is MDHEN and CDR2 SYDVKM. V was trimmed by 3 bases and J by 6 bases, leaving 12 bases between them. The CDR3 is made up of 14 amino acids. In DNA, the CDR3 is TGTGCCAGCAGTTTTCGTGGGGACCTTCAGCCCCAGCATTTT. As protein: CASSFRGDLQPQHF.

The chain joins TRBV28 to TRBJ2-2, with 14 bases that match TRBD2. This CDR3 has 19 residues. CDR1 and CDR2 from the germline V gene are MDHEN and SYDVKM. Losses at the gene ends were 6 bases for V and 4 bases for J; bases not matched to a gene: 13. The CDR3 DNA reads as TGTGCCAGCAGCACAGACCCGGGACTAGCGGGAGATAGCACCGGGGAGCTGTTTTTT. It codes for CASSTDPGLAGDSTGELFF.

Many counts were recorded for this clonotype. The chain carries TRBV20-1 and TRBJ1-5, with D unclear. CDR1 and CDR2 from the germline V gene are DFQATT and SNEGSKA (reference sequence). Trimming left V 3 bases short and J 1 base short, with 7 bases between. This CDR3 contains 13 residues. The CDR3 bases are TGCAGTGCTAGTGCGGACAGCAATCAGCCCCAGCATTTT. It translates to CSASADSNQPQHF.

This clonotype was seen just once. A much larger clonotype is one base distant, so this may be a read error. The chain recombines TRBV2 with TRBJ2-1; D possibly corresponds to TRBD2 (6 bases). The V end lost 2 bases, the J end lost 7 bases, and 12 bases lay between the germline ends. The germline V gene has CDR1 SNHLY and CDR2 FYNNEI. This CDR3 region has 14 residues. As DNA, the CDR3 is TGTGCCAGCAGTGAAACTAGCAGGATAAATGAGCAGTTCTTC. As protein: CASSETSRINEQFF.

This clonotype showed up many times. The rearrangement joins TRBV28 to TRBJ1-5; no reliable D call. This CDR3 is 15 amino acids long. V shed 6 bases and J shed 4 bases, with 16 bases lying between them. The germline gives CDR1 MDHEN, CDR2 SYDVKM. The CDR3 loop reads CASSLVGYLNQPQHF. CDR3 coding DNA: TGTGCCAGCAGCCTAGTCGGGTATTTGAATCAGCCCCAGCATTTT.

The table lists this clonotype with many counts. The J gene is TRBJ1-1, the V gene TRBV7-9, with D maybe TRBD1 (5 bases). This CDR3 has 15 amino acids. CDR1 is SEHNR and CDR2 is FQNEAQ in the germline V gene (reference sequence). The V end lost 1 base, the J end lost 5 bases, and 14 bases lay between the germline ends. The CDR3 region has the DNA TGTGCCAGCAGCTTAGTCGGTGGCAGGGAAACTGAAGCTTTCTTT. It specifies CASSLVGGRETEAFF. Full variable domain (rest looked up from reference TRBV7-9 and TRBJ1-1): DTGVSQNPRHKITKRGQNVTFRCDPISEHNRLYWYRQTLGQGPEFLTYFQNEAQLEKSRLLSDRFSAERPKGSFSTLEIQRTEQGDSAMYLCASSLVGGRETEAFFGQGTRLTVV.

This clonotype was observed many times. V is TRBV6-6 and J is TRBJ2-5; no reliable D call. Trimming took off 2 bases at V and 3 bases at J, with 1 base between the two ends. The germline CDR1 and CDR2 sequences are MNHNY and SVGAGI (reference sequence). This CDR3 is built from 11 residues. This chain's CDR3 is CASSYKETQYF. The CDR3 DNA is TGTGCCAGCAGTTACAAAGAGACCCAGTACTTC.

The chain links TRBV18 to TRBJ2-1, with 9 bases lining up with TRBD1. Germline loops: CDR1 KGHSH, CDR2 LQKENI. CDR3 length: 16 residues. V lost 0 bases and J lost 3; bases outside the gene matches: 3. The CDR3 DNA is TGTGCCAGCTCACCACCGAGACAGGGGGACTACAATGAGCAGTTCTTC. Its protein product is CASSPPRQGDYNEQFF.

This clonotype was picked up many times. This chain joins TRBV7-6 and TRBJ2-7, with a possible D match to TRBD2 (5 bases). V was pared by 2 bases and J by 5 bases, with 10 bases between. Germline V CDR1 and CDR2: SGHVS, FNYEAQ. This CDR3 comprises 13 residues. The DNA for the CDR3 is TGTGCCAGCAGCTTAACGCTAGCCCACGAGCAGTACTTC. This encodes CASSLTLAHEQYF.

This clonotype has ten or more counts. The chain joins TRBV5-4 to TRBJ2-7; 10 bases match TRBD2. This CDR3 comprises 15 residues. J gave up 5 bases and V 4 bases, and 9 bases lay outside the gene matches. CDR1 is SGHNT and CDR2 is YYREEE in the germline V gene (reference sequence). In DNA, the CDR3 is TGTGCCAGCAGCCCGGCCAGCGGGAGGGTTGACGAGCAGTACTTC. This translates into CASSPASGRVDEQYF.

This clonotype has a count of ten or more. V and J are TRBV19 and TRBJ2-1; the D is unclear. Trimming removed 5 bases at V and 7 bases at J, with 12 bases between. Per germline, CDR1 LNHDA and CDR2 SQIVND (reference sequence). The CDR3 has 13 residues. The CDR3 DNA sequence: TGTGCCAGTAGTGGCCTGCATCGGAATGAGCAGTTCTTC. It yields the protein CASSGLHRNEQFF.

There are many counts of this clonotype. This sequence joins TRBV2 and TRBJ2-7; D ambiguous. The CDR3 has 13 amino acids. Germline V gene lookup returns CDR1 SNHLY and CDR2 FYNNEI. The ends were cut back, 6 bases at V and 4 bases at J, with 13 bases in the middle. The CDR3 DNA sequence: TGTGCCAGCAGGTCCCGGAGTGTGTACGAGCAGTACTTC. Amino acids: CASRSRSVYEQYF.

This clonotype came up a few times. The J gene is TRBJ2-5, the V gene TRBV9, with D maybe TRBD2 (7 bases). The ends were cut back, 0 bases at V and 2 bases at J, with 8 bases in the middle. This CDR3 is built from 14 residues. In germline, CDR1 is SGDLS, CDR2 YYNGEE. The CDR3 loop is CASSVEGGQETQYF. In DNA, the CDR3 is TGTGCCAGCAGCGTAGAGGGGGGGCAAGAGACCCAGTACTTC.

Comments on this clonotype: A much larger clone differs by one base, so this may be a read error. This sequence joins TRBV12-3 or TRBV12-4 and TRBJ1-2, with 7 positions matching TRBD1. The CDR3 is 14 amino acids. CDR3 nucleotides: TGTGCCAGCGGTTTGACAGGGTCCGACTATGGCTACACCTTC. It specifies CASGLTGSDYGYTF.

This clonotype was seen many times. CDR3 in amino acids: CSAGGQGVYEQYF. CDR3 nucleotide sequence: TGCAGTGCCGGAGGACAGGGAGTCTACGAGCAGTACTTC. V is TRBV20-1 and J is TRBJ2-7; 8 bases are a match to TRBD1. Germline trimming cut 6 bases from V and 3 bases from J; bases unmatched to any gene: 7. CDR3 size: 13 residues. Germline CDR1 and CDR2: DFQATT and SNEGSKA (reference sequence).

In this sample, this clonotype turned up many times. The J gene is TRBJ2-2, the V gene TRBV19, with D possibly being TRBD1 (6 bases). The germline V and J ends were trimmed by 5 bases and 3 bases, with 13 bases remaining between them. CDR3 length: 15 amino acids. Germline CDR1 reads LNHDA; CDR2 reads SQIVND (reference sequence). The chain's CDR3 is CASSFRDTYTGELFF. DNA of the CDR3: TGTGCCAGTAGTTTTAGGGACACCTACACCGGGGAGCTGTTTTTT.

This clonotype was seen at least ten times. The chain combines TRBV4-3 with TRBJ2-4; tentatively, D is TRBD1 (5 bases). Germline CDR1 and CDR2: LGHNA and YSLEER. With 1 base removed from V and 4 bases from J, the gap between germline ends came to 11 bases. The CDR3 covers 15 residues. CDR3 sequence reads: CASSQVPDRKNIQYF. The CDR3 region has the DNA TGCGCCAGCAGCCAAGTTCCAGACAGAAAAAACATTCAGTACTTC.

In this sample, this clonotype turned up many times. This chain links TRBV20-1 with TRBJ2-5; D is undetermined. The CDR3 covers 11 residues. V dropped 1 base and J dropped 7 bases, with 7 bases sitting between them. Looked up from germline, CDR1 is DFQATT and CDR2 is SNEGSKA (reference sequence). CDR3 in amino acids: CSARAVATQYF. The DNA of the CDR3 is TGCAGTGCTAGAGCGGTCGCGACCCAGTACTTC.

This clonotype was seen repeatedly, ten times or more. This sequence joins TRBV21-1 and TRBJ2-5; the tabulated D call, TRBD1, remains unverified against the DNA. TRBV21-1 is noted as a pseudogene. CDR3 length: 15 residues. CDR3 nucleotides: TGTGCCAGCAGCAGAGTTTGGGCCCCCGAAAATTCCCAGTACTTC. It encodes CASSRVWAPENSQYF.

Concerning this clonotype itself: At one of its ends the junction is not consistent with the germline gene, which may arise from a read error. This sequence joins TRBV27 and TRBJ2-7; 10 bases line up with TRBD2. The germline CDR1 and CDR2 sequences are MNHEY and SMNVEV (reference sequence). The CDR3 loop spans 17 amino acids. CDR3 nucleotides: TGTGCCAGCAGTTTATTGACACCTAGCGGGGGAGTCTACAAGCAGTACTTC. Protein sequence: CASSLLTPSGGVYKQYF.

This clonotype showed up just a few times. CDR3 residues: CASSQGPTSLFSGANVLTF. The CDR3, as DNA: TGTGCCAGTAGTCAAGGACCGACGTCGCTTTTCTCTGGGGCCAACGTCCTGACTTTC. V usage is TRBV19 and J usage is TRBJ2-6, with D hard to call. The V end lost 5 bases, the J end lost 0 bases, and 20 bases lay between the germline ends. The CDR3 runs to 19 residues. Looked up from germline, CDR1 is LNHDA and CDR2 is SQIVND (reference sequence).

This clonotype was observed a handful of times. The genes are TRBV12-3 or TRBV12-4 and TRBJ2-1; unclear D gene. The CDR3 length is 11 residues. The V gene lost 5 bases and the J gene lost 9 bases, with 8 bases spanning the gap. CDR3 region: CASSTVSEQFF. DNA of the CDR3: TGTGCCAGCAGTACAGTCTCTGAGCAGTTCTTC.

The V gene is TRBV27, the J gene TRBJ2-7, with 9 bases that match TRBD2. Germline V gene sequence: CDR1 MNHEY, CDR2 SMNVEV (reference sequence). With 6 bases clipped from V and 4 bases from J, the junction kept 10 bases outside the gene matches. This CDR3 has 15 amino acids. The CDR3, as DNA: TGTGCCAGCAGAGAGATAGCGGGAGTGGCTTACGAGCAGTACTTC. Its translation is CASREIAGVAYEQYF.

This clonotype was found many times. The chain links TRBV28 to TRBJ2-6, with D possibly TRBD1 on 6 matching bases. The CDR3 covers 17 residues. CDR1 is MDHEN, CDR2 SYDVKM, per germline. The ends were cut back, 4 bases at V and 0 bases at J, with 13 bases in the middle. The CDR3 loop reads CASSSRQVHSGANVLTF. The DNA for the CDR3 is TGTGCCAGCAGTTCCCGACAGGTTCACTCTGGGGCCAACGTCCTGACTTTC.

At least ten counts were recorded for this clonotype. The rearrangement links TRBV7-9 to TRBJ1-5; D gene unclear. Trimming took off 3 bases at V and 7 bases at J, with 7 bases between the two ends. This CDR3 region has 12 residues. Per the germline V gene, CDR1 is SEHNR and CDR2 is FQNEAQ (reference sequence). The CDR3 loop reads CASSLLGQPQHF. The CDR3 DNA reads as TGTGCCAGCAGCTTGCTTGGGCAGCCCCAGCATTTT.

This clonotype has at least ten counts. The genes are TRBV7-2 and TRBJ2-3, with 8 bases identical to TRBD2. Germline assignment: CDR1 SGHTA and CDR2 FQGNSA. V shed 1 base and J 5 bases; nucleotides not matched to a gene: 11. The CDR3 contains 17 residues. The CDR3 nucleotides are TGTGCCAGCAGCTTAGATCGGAGGCGGGGGGCATTAGATACGCAGTATTTT. As protein: CASSLDRRRGALDTQYF. The full variable domain, with the rest looked up from reference TRBV7-2 and TRBJ2-3, is GAGVSQSPSNKVTEKGKDVELRCDPISGHTALYWYRQSLGQGLEFLIYFQGNSAPDKSGLPSDRFSAERTGGSVSTLTIQRTQQEDSAVYLCASSLDRRRGALDTQYFGPGTRLTVL.

This clonotype was picked up many times. The rearrangement joins TRBV9 to TRBJ2-3, with TRBD2 matching 8 bases. CDR1 is SGDLS, CDR2 YYNGEE, per germline. The CDR3 consists of 15 residues. The V segment lost 0 bases and the J segment 4 bases; nucleotides outside the gene matches: 4. CDR3 in DNA: TGTGCCAGCAGCGTAGCCGGGGGGGCCGCAGATACGCAGTATTTT. Translation: CASSVAGGAADTQYF.

This clonotype appeared many times. This chain links TRBV7-9 with TRBJ2-7; either TRBD1 or TRBD2 may supply D (5 bases each). The V end lost 5 bases, the J end lost 3 bases, and 11 bases lay between the germline ends. This CDR3 comprises 13 residues. The V gene's germline CDR1 is SEHNR and CDR2 FQNEAQ (reference sequence). CDR3 residues: CASSPRDGYEQYF. The DNA of the CDR3 is TGTGCCAGCAGCCCTAGGGACGGCTACGAGCAGTACTTC.